This TCR beta chain was found in a study of radiation and T cells in renal cell carcinoma. V was trimmed by 0 bases and J by 8 bases, leaving 11 bases between them. The V gene's germline CDR1 is SGHNT and CDR2 YYREEE (reference sequence). The CDR3 runs to 13 residues. Time point given: blood 4 weeks post-SBRT, at nephrectomy. Treatment noted: 15 Gy SBRT to primary tumor, nephrectomy 4 weeks later. Produced via immunoSEQ multiplex PCR; TCRdb's table is partial and in-frame only. The data show 80,000 or so clones, 80% to 90% seen once. V and J are TRBV5-4 and TRBJ1-1; possibly TRBD1 for D (6 bases). This sequence originates from a woman aged 70-85 years with renal cell carcinoma. Here the sequenced sample was blood, taken from a patient whose treatment included radiotherapy and nephrectomy. The CDR3 sequence is CASSLEGGGEAFF. CDR3 coding DNA: TGTGCCAGCAGCTTGGAGGGGGGAGGAGAAGCTTTCTTT.